Below, 27 T cell receptor beta chains from the same sample are listed, as sequenced in a study of blood T cell repertoires in COVID-19. TCRdb keeps only in-frame clones here, not all; method: immunoSEQ multiplex PCR. The table records about 70,000 clones, around 86% of them present only once. Input material: peripheral blood. The receptors were gathered from a man aged 80 or over with acute or convalescent COVID-19.

The gene calls are TRBV27 and TRBJ1-5; TRBD1 might be the D (6 bases). Trimming pared 6 bases from V and 5 bases from J, leaving 17 bases between. This CDR3 has 15 amino acids. Germline V gene lookup returns CDR1 MNHEY and CDR2 SMNVEV (reference sequence). The DNA of the CDR3 is TGTGCCAGCAGCCCTGGGACACGCGTAGATCAGCCCCAGCATTTT. This translates into CASSPGTRVDQPQHF.

Points on this clone: Other DNA sequences in this sample translate to the same CDR3. The chain couples TRBV12-3 or TRBV12-4 to TRBJ2-7; the D is unclear. The CDR3 is made up of 11 amino acids. Trimming stripped 5 bases from V and 2 bases from J, with 4 bases between. This CDR3 reads CASSGAYEQYF. CDR3 coding DNA: TGTGCCAGCAGTGGAGCCTACGAGCAGTACTTC.

The rearrangement joins TRBV24-1 to TRBJ2-1; D may be TRBD2 (7 bases). Germline values: CDR1 KGHDR, CDR2 SFDVKD. CDR3 length: 15 amino acids. Trimming stripped 10 bases from V and 1 base from J, with 16 bases between. CDR3 sequence (DNA): TGTGCCACAGAGGGGGGGACACTTTCCTACAATGAGCAGTTCTTC. Residues: CATEGGTLSYNEQFF.

This clone was seen only once. The chain joins TRBV29-1 to TRBJ2-1, with 10 bases matching TRBD2. Germline V gene data show CDR1 as SQVTM and CDR2 as ANQGSEA. The ends lost 4 bases at V and 6 bases at J; junction bases unmatched: 0. This CDR3 has 12 amino acids. CDR3 loop: CSVGTSGNEQFF. The CDR3 nucleotides read TGCAGCGTTGGGACTAGCGGCAATGAGCAGTTCTTC.

This clone was observed once. The genes are TRBV19 and TRBJ1-3, with unresolved D. From germline, CDR1 is LNHDA and CDR2 SQIVND (reference sequence). This CDR3 region has 14 residues. With 7 bases removed from V and 0 bases from J, the gap between germline ends came to 10 bases. The CDR3 nucleotides are TGTGCCAGTACGCGGGCCTCCTCTGGAAACACCATATATTTT. It specifies CASTRASSGNTIYF.

The CDR3: CASSPHISAGLTNTGELFF. The CDR3 DNA follows: TGTGCCAGCAGCCCACACATCTCAGCGGGGCTGACGAACACCGGGGAGCTGTTTTTT. The genes are TRBV9 and TRBJ2-2; 7 nucleotides align to TRBD2. Germline V gene sequence: CDR1 SGDLS, CDR2 YYNGEE. This CDR3 region has 19 residues. Losses at the gene ends were 4 bases for V and 0 bases for J; bases not matched to a gene: 15.

The V gene is TRBV5-4, the J gene TRBJ1-1; 7 positions agree with TRBD1. CDR1 SGHNT and CDR2 YYREEE come from the germline V gene (reference sequence). The CDR3 is made up of 14 amino acids. After removal of 4 bases from V and 1 base from J, the junction contained 4 bases not matched to a gene. The CDR3 region is CASSRDSPNTEAFF. The CDR3 region has the DNA TGTGCCAGCAGCCGGGACAGTCCGAACACTGAAGCTTTCTTT. The full variable domain, with the rest looked up from reference TRBV5-4 and TRBJ1-1, is ETGVTQSPTHLIKTRGQQVTLRCSSQSGHNTVSWYQQALGQGPQFIFQYYREEENGRGNFPPRFSGLQFPNYSSELNVNALELDDSALYLCASSRDSPNTEAFFGQGTRLTVV.

This rearrangement joins TRBV24-1 to TRBJ2-2; D is possibly TRBD1 (6 bases). The CDR3 sequence is 12 residues long. Germline CDR1 KGHDR, CDR2 SFDVKD. Trimming left V 9 bases short and J 4 bases short, with 8 bases between. CDR3 amino acids: CATAGVTGELFF. The CDR3 DNA sequence: TGTGCCACCGCAGGGGTCACCGGGGAGCTGTTTTTT.

The gene calls are TRBV27 and TRBJ2-1, with 7 nucleotides matching TRBD2. The ends lost 7 bases at V and 1 base at J; junction bases unmatched: 4. This CDR3 has 14 amino acids. Germline loops: CDR1 MNHEY, CDR2 SMNVEV (reference sequence). CDR3 amino acids: CASKTAGSYNEQFF. CDR3 coding DNA: TGTGCCAGCAAAACAGCGGGATCCTACAATGAGCAGTTCTTC.

The chain has TRBV10-3 and TRBJ1-1, with 11 positions matching TRBD1. V was clipped by 6 bases and J by 11 bases; unmatched bases: 8. The germline CDR1 and CDR2 sequences are ENHRY and SYGVKD. The CDR3 length is 13 residues. In nucleotides, the CDR3 is TGTGCCATCAGGAGGGGACAGGGGGAGGTGGCTTTCTTT. Its translation is CAIRRGQGEVAFF.

The V and J genes are TRBV6-2 or TRBV6-3 and TRBJ1-1, with D maybe TRBD1 (6 bases). The length of the CDR3 is 14 residues. From germline, CDR1 is MNHEY and CDR2 SVGEGT. V was shortened by 6 bases and J by 7 bases, with 18 bases between the two germline ends. The CDR3 reads CASSHFTGYGEAFF. CDR3 coding DNA: TGTGCCAGCAGCCACTTTACAGGGTACGGTGAAGCTTTCTTT.

Only one count was recorded for this clone. The chain has TRBV11-3 and TRBJ2-7, with TRBD1 matching over 10 bases. In germline, CDR1 is SGHNT, CDR2 YENEEA. The CDR3 contains 16 residues. V lost 2 bases to trimming and J lost 2 bases; unmatched junction nucleotides: 6. CDR3 in DNA: TGTGCCAGCAGCTTAAGAGGGACAGGGGTCACCTACGAGCAGTACTTC. It translates to CASSLRGTGVTYEQYF. Complete variable domain (other parts from reference TRBV11-3 and TRBJ2-7): EAGVVQSPRYKIIEKKQPVAFWCNPISGHNTLYWYLQNLGQGPELLIRYENEEAVDDSQLPKDRFSAERLKGVDSTLKIQPAELGDSAVYLCASSLRGTGVTYEQYFGPGTRLTVT.

This chain links TRBV27 with TRBJ1-1; D gene ambiguous. The V and J ends lost 8 bases and 5 bases respectively, with 15 bases between them. Germline V gene data show CDR1 as MNHEY and CDR2 as SMNVEV (reference sequence). The CDR3 extends over 13 amino acids. CDR3: CASGPGRGTEAFF. CDR3 nucleotides: TGTGCCAGCGGTCCGGGGAGAGGAACTGAAGCTTTCTTT.

The chain joins TRBV7-9 to TRBJ2-2; 7 bases are a match to TRBD1. Germline CDR1 is SEHNR and CDR2 is FQNEAQ (reference sequence). This CDR3 has 15 residues. J lost 4 bases, V lost 4 bases, and 6 bases had no gene match. CDR3 protein: CASSSETGFTGELFF. CDR3 bases: TGTGCCAGCAGCTCCGAGACAGGGTTCACCGGGGAGCTGTTTTTT. Looking up the rest from reference TRBV7-9 and TRBJ2-2 gives the full variable domain: DTGVSQNPRHKITKRGQNVTFRCDPISEHNRLYWYRQTLGQGPEFLTYFQNEAQLEKSRLLSDRFSAERPKGSFSTLEIQRTEQGDSAMYLCASSSETGFTGELFFGEGSRLTVL.

The chain employs TRBV3-1 (or the pseudogene TRBV3-2) and TRBJ2-1, with D perhaps TRBD1 (5 bases). V was trimmed by 2 bases and J by 6 bases, leaving 8 bases between them. The CDR3 runs 13 residues. Germline V lookup: CDR1 LGHDT, CDR2 YNNKEL (reference sequence). The CDR3 protein is CASSQRGGNEQFF. The CDR3, as DNA: TGTGCCAGCAGCCAAAGGGGCGGCAATGAGCAGTTCTTC.

V and J are TRBV6-5 and TRBJ1-2, with D tentatively TRBD1 (5 bases). In germline, CDR1 is MNHEY, CDR2 SVGAGI. The CDR3 loop spans 15 amino acids. V dropped 6 bases and J dropped 8 bases, with 22 bases sitting between them. The CDR3 DNA reads as TGTGCCAGCAGACGGGGGGGGACGGTCAACGGCGGCTACACCTTC. Its protein is CASRRGGTVNGGYTF.

V gene TRBV5-1 combines with J gene TRBJ1-2; 9 bases are a match to TRBD1. Germline CDR1 SGHRS, CDR2 YFSETQ. The V and J ends lost 4 bases and 8 bases, in that order; junction bases with no gene match: 6. The CDR3 is made up of 13 amino acids. The chain's CDR3 is CASSMDRGKGYTF. CDR3 in DNA: TGCGCCAGCAGCATGGACAGGGGTAAAGGCTACACCTTC.

The chain employs TRBV15 and TRBJ2-7, with D unclear. The germline gives CDR1 LNHNV, CDR2 YYDKDF (reference sequence). The CDR3 has 13 residues. V was trimmed by 6 bases and J by 4 bases, leaving 13 bases between them. The CDR3: CATRASFNYEQYF. The CDR3 DNA follows: TGTGCCACCAGGGCTTCTTTTAATTACGAGCAGTACTTC.

This sequence joins TRBV5-8 and TRBJ2-1; TRBD2 matches at 7 bases. Looked up from germline, CDR1 is SGHTS and CDR2 is YDEGEE. There are 14 residues in the CDR3. V was clipped by 2 bases and J by 10 bases; unmatched bases: 9. As DNA, the CDR3 is TGTGCCAGCAGCTTCTGGACTTACGGGGGGGAGCAGTTCTTC. This encodes CASSFWTYGGEQFF.

The chain is built from TRBV12-1 and TRBJ2-7; TRBD2 is the table's D call, not checked against the DNA. TRBV12-1 is a documented pseudogene. CDR3 size: 15 residues. The CDR3 region is CASSQGLAGVREQYF. CDR3 nucleotide sequence: TGTGCCAGCAGCCAGGGACTAGCGGGAGTACGTGAGCAGTACTTC.

The J gene is TRBJ2-3, the V gene TRBV19; TRBD2 aligns across 15 bases. V was pared by 3 bases and J by 5 bases, with 9 bases of the junction left unmatched. Germline CDR1 is LNHDA and CDR2 is SQIVND (reference sequence). This CDR3 is 18 amino acids long. CDR3 sequence (DNA): TGTGCCAGTAGTATTTCCGGACTAGCGGGGGGGGTTCAAGATACGCAGTATTTT. It is translated as CASSISGLAGGVQDTQYF.

The chain has TRBV3-1 (or the pseudogene TRBV3-2) and TRBJ2-7, with 7 bases that match TRBD2. The trim removed 4 bases at V and 6 bases at J, leaving 9 bases unmatched. Germline lookup yields CDR1 LGHDT and CDR2 YNNKEL (reference sequence). The CDR3 loop spans 14 amino acids. The CDR3: CASSLSSGMGEQYF. CDR3 DNA: TGTGCCAGCAGCCTCTCAAGCGGGATGGGCGAGCAGTACTTC.

The count of this clone is one. This chain uses TRBV2 with TRBJ2-1, with 10 positions matching TRBD2. CDR1 is SNHLY and CDR2 is FYNNEI in the germline V gene. The CDR3 has 15 amino acids. V shed 8 bases and J 6 bases; nucleotides not matched to a gene: 10. CDR3 sequence reads: CASAKEASGSNEQFF. The CDR3, as DNA: TGTGCCAGCGCAAAGGAGGCTAGCGGGAGCAATGAGCAGTTCTTC.

Only a few counts were recorded for this clone. V is TRBV20-1 and J is TRBJ2-7; D gene ambiguous. V was shortened by 3 bases and J by 3 bases, with 15 bases between the two germline ends. This CDR3 has 14 residues. The V gene's germline CDR1 is DFQATT and CDR2 SNEGSKA (reference sequence). CDR3 residues: CSASSPDGFYEQYF. The CDR3 bases are TGCAGTGCTAGTTCCCCCGACGGGTTCTACGAGCAGTACTTC.

The genes are TRBV21-1 and TRBJ1-1; TRBD1, the table's D call, lacks a check against the DNA. TRBV21-1 is a recognized pseudogene. The CDR3 consists of 14 residues. The CDR3 loop is CASSKQLGQRKAFF. The CDR3 nucleotides are TGTGCCAGCAGCAAGCAGTTGGGACAGCGGAAAGCTTTCTTT.

This sequence joins TRBV6-6 and TRBJ2-5; 10 bases align to TRBD1. This CDR3 is 16 amino acids long. The germline gives CDR1 MNHNY, CDR2 SVGAGI (reference sequence). V lost 5 bases and J lost 2; bases outside the gene matches: 8. This chain's CDR3 is CASSIPTGGGQETQYF. The CDR3 DNA is TGTGCCAGCAGTATACCGACAGGGGGCGGTCAAGAGACCCAGTACTTC.

The chain has TRBV19 and TRBJ1-2; 8 bases agree with TRBD1. V was pared by 7 bases and J by 8 bases, with 12 bases of the junction left unmatched. There are 14 residues in the CDR3. The germline V gene encodes CDR1 LNHDA and CDR2 SQIVND (reference sequence). The CDR3 region is CASTRTGSLKGYTF. In DNA, the CDR3 is TGTGCCAGTACCAGGACAGGGTCCTTGAAAGGCTACACCTTC.